The 30 T cell receptor beta chains below all came from one sample that was sequenced in a study of vaccination and CD4 T cells after COVID-19. Their antigens are not known. The Oncomine TCR Beta short-read assay was what sequenced the DNA obtained from cultured CD4+ T cells. TCRdb passed the PCR reads through MiXCR, listing each CDR3 protein once. The sample includes more than 7,500 distinct CDR3 sequences, over 40% of them seen just once. Treatment reported: approximately 9-day PBMC culture with coronavirus spike peptide pools or control peptides (ViraFEST assay). Those CD4+ T cells from the unexposed donor predate the COVID-19 pandemic (2011-2018). What was sequenced was CD4+ T cells from blood, cultured in vitro. These receptors came from a human donor in good health.

V is TRBV19 and J is TRBJ1-5; 11 bases agree with TRBD1. V was pared by 6 bases and J by 1 base, with 14 bases of the junction left unmatched. The CDR3 runs to 19 residues. CDR1 LNHDA and CDR2 SQIVND come from the germline V gene (reference sequence). The CDR3 sequence is CASRTTGTGGKGSNQPQHF. The CDR3 coding sequence is TGTGCCAGTAGAACTACCGGGACAGGGGGGAAGGGGAGCAATCAGCCCCAGCATTTT.

V and J are TRBV2 and TRBJ2-5, with no clear D. The CDR3 is made up of 17 amino acids. Germline loops: CDR1 SNHLY, CDR2 FYNNEI. The ends were cut back, 3 bases at V and 3 bases at J, with 20 bases in the middle. This chain's CDR3 is CASSDTGFLGREETQYF. CDR3 sequence (DNA): TGTGCCAGCAGTGACACTGGTTTTCTGGGTCGAGAAGAGACCCAGTACTTC.

The V call is TRBV10-3, the J call TRBJ1-6; TRBD1 is a possible D gene (5 bases). Trimming removed 5 bases at V and 0 bases at J, with 5 bases between. Germline V gene lookup returns CDR1 ENHRY and CDR2 SYGVKD. This CDR3 has 14 residues. The CDR3 protein is CAISTGSYNSPLHF. For the CDR3, the DNA is TGTGCCATCAGTACAGGCTCCTATAATTCACCCCTCCACTTT.

The chain carries TRBV28 and TRBJ1-3, with D unclear. This CDR3 is 11 amino acids long. The germline V gene has CDR1 MDHEN and CDR2 SYDVKM. The ends were cut back, 8 bases at V and 1 base at J, with 3 bases in the middle. The CDR3 reads CASGSGNTIYF. The CDR3 coding sequence is TGTGCCAGCGGGTCTGGAAACACCATATATTTT.

This chain connects TRBV25-1 to TRBJ1-1; 8 positions match TRBD1. This CDR3 comprises 15 residues. In germline, CDR1 is MGHDK, CDR2 SYGVNS. Trimming removed 4 bases from V and 1 base from J; junction bases left unmatched: 5. The CDR3 DNA sequence: TGTGCCAGCAGTGTTGGACAGGGACGGAACACTGAAGCTTTCTTT. It yields the protein CASSVGQGRNTEAFF. Together with reference TRBV25-1 and TRBJ1-1, the CDR3 gives the full variable domain: EADIYQTPRYLVIGTGKKITLECSQTMGHDKMYWYQQDPGMELHLIHYSYGVNSTEKGDLSSESTVSRIRTEHFPLTLESARPSHTSQYLCASSVGQGRNTEAFFGQGTRLTVV.

V is TRBV2 and J is TRBJ2-5; D is undetermined. There are 12 residues in the CDR3. From germline, CDR1 is SNHLY and CDR2 FYNNEI. Trimming stripped 3 bases from V and 4 bases from J, with 6 bases between. The CDR3: CASSDSRETQYF. The DNA for the CDR3 is TGTGCCAGCAGTGACAGTAGAGAGACCCAGTACTTC.

This sequence joins TRBV29-1 and TRBJ2-7; no firm D call. The V end was cut by 0 bases, the J end by 3 bases, with 6 bases between. Germline values: CDR1 SQVTM, CDR2 ANQGSEA. This CDR3 is built from 12 residues. The CDR3 region is CSVEEGIYEQYF. CDR3 DNA: TGCAGCGTTGAAGAGGGAATCTACGAGCAGTACTTC.

J is TRBJ2-1 and V is TRBV29-1; a possible D gene is TRBD2 (6 bases). Germline lookup yields CDR1 SQVTM and CDR2 ANQGSEA. Trimming removed 6 bases from V and 4 bases from J, with 10 bases in between. The CDR3 spans 12 residues. The CDR3 sequence: CSVAGPYNEQFF. DNA for the CDR3: TGCAGCGTGGCGGGACCGTACAATGAGCAGTTCTTC.

The chain recombines TRBV4-1 with TRBJ1-1; 9 bases map to TRBD1. The germline gives CDR1 MGHRA, CDR2 YSYEKL. V lost 4 bases and J lost 4; bases outside the gene matches: 16. The CDR3 consists of 18 residues. The CDR3 nucleotides read TGCGCCAGCAGCCCAAAATCCGGACAGGGGTTTTGGAGCACTGAAGCTTTCTTT. Residues: CASSPKSGQGFWSTEAFF.

This chain connects TRBV6-4 to TRBJ2-2, with unresolved D. The CDR3 runs to 14 residues. The V and J ends lost 6 bases and 6 bases respectively, with 14 bases between them. CDR1 is MRHNA, CDR2 SNTAGT, per germline. Here the CDR3 reads CASRLSLGSGELFF. DNA for the CDR3: TGTGCCAGCAGACTCTCGCTAGGATCCGGGGAGCTGTTTTTT.

The chain links TRBV30 to TRBJ1-5; 9 bases agree with TRBD1. This CDR3 is built from 14 residues. From germline, CDR1 is GTSNPN and CDR2 SVGIG (reference sequence). V shed 0 bases and J 6 bases; nucleotides not matched to a gene: 3. CDR3 sequence reads: CAWSVTGGGQPQHF. Here the CDR3 DNA reads TGTGCCTGGAGTGTGACAGGGGGAGGTCAGCCCCAGCATTTT.

The chain has TRBV19 and TRBJ1-6; D gene ambiguous. The germline V gene has CDR1 LNHDA and CDR2 SQIVND (reference sequence). V was shortened by 10 bases and J by 11 bases, with 18 bases between the two germline ends. This CDR3 spans 13 amino acids. The CDR3 protein is CATSTLSDPPLHF. The CDR3 DNA reads TGTGCCACAAGTACCCTTTCTGACCCACCCCTCCACTTT. Combining the CDR3 with reference TRBV19 and TRBJ1-6 gives the whole variable domain DGGITQSPKYLFRKEGQNVTLSCEQNLNHDAMYWYRQDPGQGLRLIYYSQIVNDFQKGDIAEGYSVSREKKESFPLTVTSAQKNPTAFYLCATSTLSDPPLHFGNGTRLTVT.

The chain carries TRBV6-1 and TRBJ1-2; the match to TRBD1 covers 9 bases. The germline V gene has CDR1 MNHNS and CDR2 SASEGT. The CDR3 covers 16 residues. V shed 5 bases and J 7 bases; nucleotides not matched to a gene: 14. The CDR3 loop reads CASSQPSGTGNVGYTF. CDR3 in DNA: TGTGCCAGCAGTCAACCCTCCGGGACAGGGAATGTTGGCTACACCTTC.

This clonotype came up a few times. V is TRBV11-2 and J is TRBJ1-1; 7 bases line up with TRBD1. Germline values: CDR1 SGHAT, CDR2 FQNNGV. The J segment lost 5 bases and the V segment lost 5 bases, leaving 8 bases of the junction unmatched. CDR3 length equals 14 residues. DNA of the CDR3: TGTGCCAGCAGCATCACAGGGGTCGAGACTGAAGCTTTCTTT. Translated: CASSITGVETEAFF.

The rearrangement links TRBV11-2 to TRBJ2-1; unclear D gene. The CDR3 has 15 residues. V lost 1 base, J lost 10 bases, and 17 bases lay in between. CDR1 SGHAT and CDR2 FQNNGV come from the germline V gene. The CDR3 protein is CASSLGPGAKDEQFF. The CDR3 region has the DNA TGTGCCAGCAGCTTAGGACCAGGAGCAAAGGACGAGCAGTTCTTC.

The V and J genes are TRBV29-1 and TRBJ2-7; 11 bases are a match to TRBD2. V trimming: 6 bases; J trimming: 5 bases; junction bases outside the gene matches: 9. The germline CDR1 and CDR2 sequences are SQVTM and ANQGSEA. This CDR3 spans 14 amino acids. CDR3 residues: CSVATSGVFDEQYF. In nucleotides, the CDR3 is TGCAGCGTCGCGACTAGCGGGGTCTTCGACGAGCAGTACTTC.

The rearrangement joins TRBV5-1 to TRBJ2-7; D unclear. From germline, CDR1 is SGHRS and CDR2 YFSETQ. The CDR3 length is 11 residues. V was cut by 4 bases and J by 5 bases, with 7 bases left in between. This chain's CDR3 is CASSIDNEQYF. The CDR3 DNA is TGCGCCAGCAGCATTGACAACGAGCAGTACTTC. Complete variable domain (other parts from reference TRBV5-1 and TRBJ2-7): KAGVTQTPRYLIKTRGQQVTLSCSPISGHRSVSWYQQTPGQGLQFLFEYFSETQRNKGNFPGRFSGRQFSNSRSEMNVSTLELGDSALYLCASSIDNEQYFGPGTRLTVT.

This chain connects TRBV7-9 to TRBJ1-1, with TRBD1 matching over 9 bases. The V and J ends lost 4 bases and 6 bases, in that order; junction bases with no gene match: 3. The CDR3 runs 13 residues. CDR1 is SEHNR, CDR2 FQNEAQ, per germline (reference sequence). The CDR3: CASSSRQGAEAFF. CDR3 nucleotides: TGTGCCAGCAGCTCGCGACAGGGGGCTGAAGCTTTCTTT.

This clonotype was seen a handful of times. This sequence joins TRBV2 and TRBJ2-7; 8 bases map to TRBD2. J gave up 2 bases and V 7 bases, and 4 bases lay outside the gene matches. Germline V gene sequence: CDR1 SNHLY, CDR2 FYNNEI. This CDR3 is 13 amino acids long. The CDR3 loop reads CASTRGGAYEQYF. The CDR3 region has the DNA TGTGCCAGCACCCGGGGGGGGGCCTACGAGCAGTACTTC.

V is TRBV6-1 and J is TRBJ1-2; the D is unclear. CDR1 and CDR2 from the germline V gene are MNHNS and SASEGT. This CDR3 contains 14 residues. V lost 5 bases, J lost 4 bases, and 14 bases lay in between. CDR3 DNA: TGTGCCAGCAGTACCGCAACGGAGATCTATGGCTACACCTTC. This codes for CASSTATEIYGYTF.

This rearrangement joins TRBV19 to TRBJ1-2; weak D call: TRBD1 (6 bases). Germline V lookup: CDR1 LNHDA, CDR2 SQIVND (reference sequence). V was cut by 6 bases and J by 6 bases, with 11 bases left in between. This CDR3 is built from 12 residues. The CDR3 DNA is TGTGCCAGTAGCTTCAGGGGAGATGGCTACACCTTC. This encodes CASSFRGDGYTF. The full variable domain, rest sourced from reference TRBV19 and TRBJ1-2, is DGGITQSPKYLFRKEGQNVTLSCEQNLNHDAMYWYRQDPGQGLRLIYYSQIVNDFQKGDIAEGYSVSREKKESFPLTVTSAQKNPTAFYLCASSFRGDGYTFGSGTRLTVV.

The V call is TRBV6-2 or TRBV6-3, the J call TRBJ1-2; D is unresolved. The germline gives CDR1 MNHEY, CDR2 SVGEGT. V lost 2 bases and J 4 bases, leaving 11 bases between the germline ends. The CDR3 has 14 amino acids. As DNA, the CDR3 is TGTGCCAGCAGTTACACTACGCAATCCTATGGCTACACCTTC. Translated: CASSYTTQSYGYTF.

This clonotype came up a few times. The rearrangement joins TRBV6-2 or TRBV6-3 to TRBJ1-2; 8 nucleotides match TRBD1. Germline V gene sequence: CDR1 MNHEY, CDR2 SVGEGT. The length of the CDR3 is 16 residues. J was trimmed by 8 bases and V by 6 bases; bases with no gene match: 17. CDR3 sequence reads: CASRPLLDREGLGYTF. CDR3 coding DNA: TGTGCCAGCAGACCCCTACTGGACAGGGAAGGTTTGGGCTACACCTTC.

In nucleotides, the CDR3 is TGCGCCAGCAAGAAAACAACAGGGTACACTGAAGCTTTCTTT. Amino acids: CASKKTTGYTEAFF. V usage is TRBV10-1 and J usage is TRBJ1-1; tentative D call: TRBD1 (6 bases). Germline-derived CDR1 and CDR2 are WNHNN and SYGVQD (reference sequence). The length of the CDR3 is 14 residues. Trimming removed 7 bases at V and 3 bases at J, with 15 bases between.

Worth noting for this clonotype: Likely a read error: the CDR3 ends without its conserved phenylalanine or tryptophan. This chain joins TRBV7-2 and TRBJ2-7, with D unresolved. The V end was cut by 0 bases, the J end by 1 base, with 7 bases between. Germline lookup yields CDR1 SGHTA and CDR2 FQGNSA. The CDR3 runs 14 residues. The CDR3 DNA follows: TGTGCCAGCAGCTTAGCGGCCCAGTCCTACGAGCAGTACTTA. Translating it yields CASSLAAQSYEQYL.

This rearrangement joins TRBV6-1 to TRBJ1-1; TRBD1 is a possible D gene (6 bases). This CDR3 region has 15 residues. The ends were cut back, 4 bases at V and 0 bases at J, with 12 bases in the middle. The V gene's germline CDR1 is MNHNS and CDR2 SASEGT. CDR3 region: CASSGRGGMNTEAFF. The CDR3 DNA sequence: TGTGCCAGCAGTGGGAGGGGGGGGATGAACACTGAAGCTTTCTTT.

Turning to this clonotype: A junction boundary mismatches the germline segment, possibly from a read error. This chain links TRBV7-2 with TRBJ1-5; D not resolved. Germline V gene data show CDR1 as SGHTA and CDR2 as FQGNSA. The CDR3 covers 15 residues. Here the CDR3 DNA reads TGTGCCAACAGCTTAAACATGGGTAGCAATCAGCCCCAGCATTTT. Translated, it gives CANSLNMGSNQPQHF.

The table lists this clonotype with a few counts. The chain employs TRBV19 and TRBJ1-6; perhaps TRBD1 as D (5 bases). In germline, CDR1 is LNHDA, CDR2 SQIVND (reference sequence). The V end was cut by 5 bases, the J end by 7 bases, with 15 bases between. The CDR3 is 15 amino acids. CDR3: CASSEGRIKNSPLHF. The CDR3 DNA reads TGTGCCAGTAGTGAGGGACGGATAAAAAATTCACCCCTCCACTTT.

The rearrangement joins TRBV7-9 to TRBJ2-3; 8 positions agree with TRBD2. Germline lookup yields CDR1 SEHNR and CDR2 FQNEAQ (reference sequence). This CDR3 comprises 16 residues. J gave up 0 bases and V 5 bases, and 7 bases lay outside the gene matches. The CDR3 protein is CASSPGGGPSTDTQYF. DNA for the CDR3: TGTGCCAGCAGCCCCGGGGGGGGCCCCAGCACAGATACGCAGTATTTT.

The chain has TRBV6-5 and TRBJ2-5; maybe TRBD2 (6 bases). The CDR3 runs to 15 residues. V was trimmed by 0 bases and J by 3 bases, leaving 11 bases between them. Per the germline V gene, CDR1 is MNHEY and CDR2 is SVGAGI. CDR3 sequence reads: CASSYSTWREETQYF. The CDR3 region has the DNA TGTGCCAGCAGTTACTCGACGTGGAGGGAAGAGACCCAGTACTTC.